This note documents a single T cell receptor (beta chain) sequence. This sample is drawn from a study of blood T cell repertoires in COVID-19. Study-wide context: The origin of the acute and convalescent COVID-19 samples was the United States, Italy and Spain. The analysed material was cDNA or gDNA that came from T cells, B-cell-depleted T cells, or PBMCs.

V lost 6 bases, J lost 0 bases, and 6 bases stayed unmatched. The V gene's germline CDR1 is MDHEN and CDR2 SYDVKM. This CDR3 has 16 amino acids. Profiled with immunoSEQ multiplex PCR; TCRdb holds only in-frame clones, not every one. The sample has approximately 46,000 clones, roughly 85% seen once. This chain uses TRBV28 with TRBJ2-2; 8 positions match TRBD2. What was sequenced was peripheral blood. This TCR derives from a woman in her seventies in a cohort sampled during active COVID-19. In DNA form, the CDR3 reads TGTGCCAGCAGGCGACTAGCGTTTACGAACACCGGGGAGCTGTTTTTT. Protein sequence: CASRRLAFTNTGELFF.